A single sample is the source of the 26 T cell receptor beta chains below, sequenced in a study of a mutant IDH1 vaccine in newly diagnosed glioma (dated by TCRdb to 2020 to 2022). The protocol used for the library was the immunoSEQ multiplex PCR assay. Held by TCRdb, this immuneACCESS table contains in-frame sequences only and omits some clones. Under half of the omission traces to an unresolved V gene where checked; the cause of the rest is unknown. This sample holds tens of thousands of clones; roughly 80% were observed only once. The ten largest clones represent around 1.9% of the sample. What this sample's time point label stands for: baseline, week 1 (first vaccination visit). This specimen's treatment or condition label, interpreted: pre-vaccination baseline after standard-of-care therapy. This material consisted of PBMCs, taken from a glioma patient treated with radiotherapy, temozolomide or both. All receptors derive from a woman aged 40 to 50 with glioma.

V is TRBV5-1 and J is TRBJ2-7; no clear D gene. V was trimmed by 4 bases and J by 4 bases, leaving 9 bases between them. The germline gives CDR1 SGHRS, CDR2 YFSETQ. The CDR3 spans 12 residues. The DNA of the CDR3 is TGCGCCAGCAGCCAAGACCTTTACGAGCAGTACTTC. It encodes CASSQDLYEQYF. Based on the CDR3 plus reference TRBV5-1 and TRBJ2-7, the full variable domain is KAGVTQTPRYLIKTRGQQVTLSCSPISGHRSVSWYQQTPGQGLQFLFEYFSETQRNKGNFPGRFSGRQFSNSRSEMNVSTLELGDSALYLCASSQDLYEQYFGPGTRLTVT.

This clone was seen only once. V usage is TRBV2 and J usage is TRBJ2-1, with a tentative D call TRBD2 (6 bases). Between the trimmed V and J ends, which lost 7 bases and 4 bases, there was a span of 14 bases. CDR1 is SNHLY, CDR2 FYNNEI, per germline. The CDR3 covers 14 residues. Here the CDR3 DNA reads TGTGCCAGCATCCGCGGAGGGCGGTACAATGAGCAGTTCTTC. As protein: CASIRGGRYNEQFF.

The CDR3 sequence is CASSLLGSYNEKLFF. The DNA for the CDR3 is TGCGCCAGCAGCTTGTTGGGTAGCTATAATGAAAAACTGTTTTTT. The chain carries TRBV5-1 and TRBJ1-4; D gene unclear. This CDR3 has 15 amino acids. V was cut by 1 base and J by 4 bases, with 11 bases left in between. From germline, CDR1 is SGHRS and CDR2 YFSETQ.

The chain has TRBV2 and TRBJ1-5, with D hard to call. Germline CDR1 and CDR2: SNHLY and FYNNEI. The V end lost 7 bases, the J end lost 4 bases, and 8 bases lay between the germline ends. The CDR3 consists of 12 residues. The CDR3 nucleotides are TGTGCCAGCACGGACGGTAATCAGCCCCAGCATTTT. This encodes CASTDGNQPQHF.

The V call is TRBV18, the J call TRBJ2-7; D might be TRBD1 (5 bases). This CDR3 region has 14 residues. Germline V gives CDR1 KGHSH, CDR2 LQKENI. V lost 0 bases to trimming and J lost 6 bases, with 12 bases between them. The CDR3 nucleotides read TGTGCCAGCTCACCACCGGCGCAGGGTGTCGAGCAGTACTTC. Encoded protein: CASSPPAQGVEQYF.

This chain links TRBV6-1 with TRBJ2-7, with a tentative D call TRBD1 (5 bases). Trimming pared 1 base from V and 2 bases from J, leaving 12 bases between. This CDR3 is 15 amino acids long. CDR1 and CDR2 from the germline V gene are MNHNS and SASEGT. The CDR3 here is CASSEEGHPTYEQYF. In nucleotides, the CDR3 is TGTGCCAGCAGTGAAGAAGGACACCCCACCTACGAGCAGTACTTC.

CDR3 nucleotide sequence: TGTGCCAGCAACGAGGGACCAAGCAATCAGCCCCAGCATTTT. Residues: CASNEGPSNQPQHF. The chain joins TRBV9 to TRBJ1-5, with TRBD1 as a possible D gene (5 bases). V lost 6 bases to trimming and J lost 1 base, with 11 bases between them. The CDR3 covers 14 residues. Per the germline V gene, CDR1 is SGDLS and CDR2 is YYNGEE.

CDR3 residues: CASSGGRGESGNTIYF. The DNA for the CDR3 is TGTGCCAGCAGTGGGGGGAGGGGCGAATCTGGAAACACCATATATTTT. The chain combines TRBV9 with TRBJ1-3, with a possible D match to TRBD1 (5 bases). V shed 5 bases and J shed 1 base, with 16 bases lying between them. CDR3 size: 16 residues. Germline V lookup: CDR1 SGDLS, CDR2 YYNGEE.

The V gene is TRBV18, the J gene TRBJ2-5; D possibly uses TRBD1 or TRBD2 (5 bases each). Germline loops: CDR1 KGHSH, CDR2 LQKENI. Trimming removed 3 bases from V and 0 bases from J, with 14 bases in between. The length of the CDR3 is 16 residues. The DNA for the CDR3 is TGTGCCAGCTCACCCGAGGGACGGTGGTACCAAGAGACCCAGTACTTC. Its protein product is CASSPEGRWYQETQYF.

V usage is TRBV30 and J usage is TRBJ1-3; 7 positions match TRBD1. Trimming removed 5 bases from V and 2 bases from J; junction bases left unmatched: 6. CDR3 length equals 14 residues. Germline CDR1 GTSNPN, CDR2 SVGIG (reference sequence). CDR3 sequence reads: CAWLTQGAGNTIYF. The CDR3 DNA follows: TGTGCCTGGCTCACCCAGGGGGCTGGAAACACCATATATTTT.

This chain uses TRBV9 with TRBJ1-1, with TRBD1 matching over 7 bases. J lost 2 bases, V lost 0 bases, and 4 bases had no gene match. Looked up from germline, CDR1 is SGDLS and CDR2 is YYNGEE. The CDR3 loop spans 15 amino acids. CDR3 sequence: CASSVGQGVNTEAFF. The DNA of the CDR3 is TGTGCCAGCAGCGTAGGGCAGGGGGTTAACACTGAAGCTTTCTTT. Full variable domain (remainder filled in from reference TRBV9 and TRBJ1-1): DSGVTQTPKHLITATGQRVTLRCSPRSGDLSVYWYQQSLDQGLQFLIQYYNGEERAKGNILERFSAQQFPDLHSELNLSSLELGDSALYFCASSVGQGVNTEAFFGQGTRLTVV.

This clone was picked up a small number of times. This chain uses TRBV9 with TRBJ1-1; TRBD1 might be the D (5 bases). Germline V gene sequence: CDR1 SGDLS, CDR2 YYNGEE. The CDR3 is made up of 16 amino acids. Trimming removed 0 bases from V and 3 bases from J, with 15 bases in between. CDR3 coding DNA: TGTGCCAGCAGCGTAGTTCGAACCAGGGAGGACACTGAAGCTTTCTTT. Its protein product is CASSVVRTREDTEAFF. The full variable domain, in which reference TRBV9 and TRBJ1-1 provide the parts outside the CDR3, is DSGVTQTPKHLITATGQRVTLRCSPRSGDLSVYWYQQSLDQGLQFLIQYYNGEERAKGNILERFSAQQFPDLHSELNLSSLELGDSALYFCASSVVRTREDTEAFFGQGTRLTVV.

The chain joins TRBV25-1 to TRBJ2-1, with 10 bases identical to TRBD1. V was clipped by 4 bases and J by 7 bases; unmatched bases: 10. Germline-derived CDR1 and CDR2 are MGHDK and SYGVNS. This CDR3 has 16 amino acids. The CDR3 DNA reads as TGTGCCAGCAGTGCCCTGGGACAGGGGTTGGGGAATGAGCAGTTCTTC. Its protein is CASSALGQGLGNEQFF.

This clone has just a few counts. The chain uses TRBV21-1 and TRBJ1-5. TRBV21-1 constitutes a pseudogene. CDR3 length: 13 amino acids. The CDR3 loop reads CASRIRSNQPQHF. The CDR3 nucleotides are TGTGCCAGCAGAATACGGAGCAATCAGCCCCAGCATTTT.

V is TRBV7-2 and J is TRBJ1-1; TRBD1 matches 7 bases. V lost 1 base, J lost 6 bases, and 2 bases stayed unmatched. Germline-derived CDR1 and CDR2 are SGHTA and FQGNSA. The CDR3 is 13 residues long. The DNA for the CDR3 is TGTGCCAGCAGCTTAGGAACAGGGGCTGAAGCTTTCTTT. It yields the protein CASSLGTGAEAFF.

The rearrangement uses TRBV5-1 and TRBJ1-1; maybe TRBD1 (6 bases). The length of the CDR3 is 13 residues. Between the trimmed V and J ends, which lost 0 bases and 4 bases, there was a span of 7 bases. Germline CDR1 SGHRS, CDR2 YFSETQ. The CDR3 loop is CASSLDRATEAFF. In DNA form, the CDR3 reads TGCGCCAGCAGCTTGGACAGGGCCACTGAAGCTTTCTTT.

For the CDR3, the DNA is TGTGCCAGCAGTGAATGGAGGGACACCGCTGGCTATGGCTACACCTTC. Its protein is CASSEWRDTAGYGYTF. The chain links TRBV2 to TRBJ1-2, with a possible D match to TRBD1 (6 bases). In germline, CDR1 is SNHLY, CDR2 FYNNEI. The length of the CDR3 is 16 residues. Deletions cut 2 bases from V and 4 bases from J, with 17 bases between.

V gene TRBV5-6 combines with J gene TRBJ2-1; D uncertain. Per the germline V gene, CDR1 is SGHDT and CDR2 is YYEEEE. The CDR3 contains 11 residues. V dropped 1 base and J dropped 4 bases, with 0 bases sitting between them. CDR3 bases: TGTGCCAGCAGCTTGTACAATGAGCAGTTCTTC. Amino acids: CASSLYNEQFF.

This sequence joins TRBV6-5 and TRBJ2-1, with 9 bases lining up with TRBD2. Per germline, CDR1 MNHEY and CDR2 SVGAGI. V dropped 4 bases and J dropped 2; count of bases not matched to a gene: 3. The CDR3 spans 15 residues. CDR3 sequence reads: CASSWLAGPYNEQFF. The CDR3 DNA sequence: TGTGCCAGCAGTTGGCTAGCGGGACCCTACAATGAGCAGTTCTTC.

The chain recombines TRBV11-2 with TRBJ1-4; D remains ambiguous. The CDR3 is made up of 17 amino acids. V was pared by 5 bases and J by 3 bases, with 19 bases between. The germline CDR1 and CDR2 sequences are SGHAT and FQNNGV. The chain's CDR3 is CASSTSIWTSANEKLFF. CDR3 coding DNA: TGTGCCAGCAGCACCTCAATCTGGACGTCAGCTAATGAAAAACTGTTTTTT.

The chain uses TRBV18 and TRBJ1-1; D uncertain. V was pared by 1 base and J by 1 base, with 7 bases between. CDR1 and CDR2 from the germline V gene are KGHSH and LQKENI. CDR3 length equals 14 residues. The CDR3, as DNA: TGTGCCAGCTCACCACAACAGCAGAACACTGAAGCTTTCTTT. It yields the protein CASSPQQQNTEAFF. Based on the CDR3 plus reference TRBV18 and TRBJ1-1, the full variable domain is NAGVMQNPRHLVRRRGQEARLRCSPMKGHSHVYWYRQLPEEGLKFMVYLQKENIIDESGMPKERFSAEFPKEGPSILRIQQVVRGDSAAYFCASSPQQQNTEAFFGQGTRLTVV.

The CDR3 DNA reads TGCGCCAGCAGCTTACGGGGACAGGGGAGGACTGAAGCTTTCTTT. Translated: CASSLRGQGRTEAFF. The chain has TRBV4-1 and TRBJ1-1, with TRBD1 identical over 10 bases. The CDR3 covers 15 residues. V dropped 5 bases and J dropped 5; count of bases not matched to a gene: 8. Germline CDR1 is MGHRA and CDR2 is YSYEKL.

The sample holds a few counts of this clone. The CDR3 region is CASSSSIWDTEAFF. In DNA form, the CDR3 reads TGTGCCAGCAGCTCCTCGATATGGGACACTGAAGCTTTCTTT. The chain recombines TRBV13 with TRBJ1-1; D ambiguous. The CDR3 extends over 14 amino acids. From germline, CDR1 is PRHDT and CDR2 FYEKMQ (reference sequence). Trimming cost V 4 bases and J 3 bases, with 12 bases left between them.

The chain is built from TRBV5-1 and TRBJ2-1; D is uncertain. Germline values: CDR1 SGHRS, CDR2 YFSETQ. The germline V and J ends were trimmed by 4 bases and 5 bases, with 13 bases remaining between them. The CDR3 spans 14 residues. The CDR3 is CASSLINPNNEQFF. The CDR3 nucleotides are TGCGCCAGCAGCCTAATAAACCCTAACAATGAGCAGTTCTTC. The whole variable domain, filled in from reference TRBV5-1 and TRBJ2-1, reads KAGVTQTPRYLIKTRGQQVTLSCSPISGHRSVSWYQQTPGQGLQFLFEYFSETQRNKGNFPGRFSGRQFSNSRSEMNVSTLELGDSALYLCASSLINPNNEQFFGPGTRLTVL.

J is TRBJ2-3 and V is TRBV27; no definite D call. The CDR3 runs 13 residues. CDR1 is MNHEY and CDR2 is SMNVEV in the germline V gene (reference sequence). Trimming pared 7 bases from V and 4 bases from J, leaving 12 bases between. In DNA, the CDR3 is TGTGCCAGCACCAGTCCACCTTCAGATACGCAGTATTTT. The encoded protein is CASTSPPSDTQYF.

The V gene is TRBV7-2, the J gene TRBJ2-5; tentatively, D is TRBD2 (6 bases). Trimming took off 3 bases at V and 4 bases at J, with 18 bases between the two ends. Germline V gives CDR1 SGHTA, CDR2 FQGNSA. The CDR3 runs 16 residues. The CDR3 region is CASSFPFGDGGETQYF. CDR3 bases: TGTGCCAGCAGCTTCCCGTTTGGGGACGGGGGAGAGACCCAGTACTTC. Full variable domain (rest looked up from reference TRBV7-2 and TRBJ2-5): GAGVSQSPSNKVTEKGKDVELRCDPISGHTALYWYRQSLGQGLEFLIYFQGNSAPDKSGLPSDRFSAERTGGSVSTLTIQRTQQEDSAVYLCASSFPFGDGGETQYFGPGTRLLVL.